A selection of T cell receptor beta chains follows, all from one sample in a study of CD8+ T cells in alopecia areata. The repertoire was sequenced with immunoSEQ multiplex PCR; TCRdb's copy has only in-frame clones and lacks some. The sample lists 150,000 to 200,000 clones; 58% were seen once. The starting material was CD4+ T cells sorted from blood, obtained at week 24, from a patient treated with tofacitinib. The receptor set was obtained from a human donor with alopecia areata. Both conserved end residues are part of each CDR3. Each record gives: J gene, D gene, V gene, clone size, CDR3 length, CDR3 protein, CDR3 DNA. The D gene is left open where the match is weak. Rows may omit the clone size; those that give it use once, few, many or a size class.

j_gene: TRBJ1-1
d_gene: TRBD1
v_gene: TRBV27
abundance: -
len: 14
CDR3aa: CASSGRGQYTEAFF
CDR3nt: TGTGCCAGCAGTGGACGGGGACAGTACACTGAAGCTTTCTTT

j_gene: TRBJ2-3
d_gene: TRBD2
v_gene: TRBV30
abundance: -
len: 15
CDR3aa: CAWSVGLAGADTQYF
CDR3nt: TGTGCCTGGAGTGTAGGGCTAGCGGGAGCAGATACGCAGTATTTT

j_gene: TRBJ2-4
d_gene: TRBD1
v_gene: TRBV30
abundance: -
len: 16
CDR3aa: CAWSVGQLVTKNIQYF
CDR3nt: TGTGCCTGGAGCGTGGGACAGCTGGTGACCAAAAACATTCAGTACTTC

j_gene: TRBJ1-4
d_gene: -
v_gene: TRBV9
abundance: -
len: 14
CDR3aa: CASSLRQSDEKLFF
CDR3nt: TGTGCCAGCTCACTACGGCAGTCGGATGAAAAACTGTTTTTT

j_gene: TRBJ2-7
d_gene: -
v_gene: TRBV21-1
abundance: once
len: 17
CDR3aa: CASSNPPSPKLYHEQYF
CDR3nt: TGTGCCAGCAGCAACCCTCCTTCTCCCAAACTCTACCACGAGCAGTACTTC

j_gene: TRBJ2-7
d_gene: TRBD2
v_gene: TRBV6-1
abundance: -
len: 13
CDR3aa: CASQGGRANEQYF
CDR3nt: TGTGCCAGCCAAGGCGGGAGGGCGAACGAGCAGTACTTC

j_gene: TRBJ2-5
d_gene: TRBD2
v_gene: TRBV10-3
abundance: few
len: 17
CDR3aa: CAISESLTSGGRETQYF
CDR3nt: TGTGCCATCAGTGAGTCCCTCACGAGCGGGGGCCGGGAGACCCAGTACTTC

j_gene: TRBJ1-5
d_gene: TRBD1
v_gene: TRBV7-3
abundance: -
len: 15
CDR3aa: CASSCRQGGDQPQHF
CDR3nt: TGTGCCAGCAGCTGTCGACAGGGTGGGGATCAGCCCCAGCATTTT

j_gene: TRBJ2-1
d_gene: TRBD2
v_gene: TRBV2
abundance: -
len: 15
CDR3aa: CATGQLAGGFNEQFF
CDR3nt: TGTGCCACAGGGCAACTAGCGGGAGGATTCAATGAGCAGTTCTTC

j_gene: TRBJ2-1
d_gene: TRBD1
v_gene: TRBV7-9
abundance: -
len: 15
CDR3aa: CASSYRGSSYNEQFF
CDR3nt: TGTGCCAGCAGCTACAGGGGGAGCTCCTACAATGAGCAGTTCTTC

j_gene: TRBJ2-5
d_gene: TRBD2
v_gene: TRBV4-1
abundance: -
len: 16
CDR3aa: CASSQLPGLAPETQYF
CDR3nt: TGCGCCAGCAGCCAATTACCGGGACTAGCGCCTGAGACCCAGTACTTC

j_gene: TRBJ2-3
d_gene: TRBD2
v_gene: TRBV7-3
abundance: -
len: 15
CDR3aa: CASSPQRGGPDTQYF
CDR3nt: TGTGCCAGCAGCCCCCAGCGGGGGGGCCCCGATACGCAGTATTTT

j_gene: TRBJ2-2
d_gene: TRBD2
v_gene: TRBV7-2
abundance: -
len: 14
CDR3aa: CASSFQREGGELFF
CDR3nt: TGTGCCAGCAGCTTCCAGCGGGAGGGCGGGGAGCTGTTTTTT

j_gene: TRBJ2-2
d_gene: -
v_gene: TRBV25-1
abundance: -
len: 14
CDR3aa: CASSPPLVSGELLF
CDR3nt: TGTGCCAGCAGTCCACCCCTAGTGTCCGGGGAGCTGCTTTTT

j_gene: TRBJ1-1
d_gene: -
v_gene: TRBV7-4
abundance: -
len: 13
CDR3aa: CASSFERNTEAFF
CDR3nt: TGTGCCAGCAGCTTTGAGAGGAACACTGAAGCTTTCTTT

j_gene: TRBJ1-2
d_gene: TRBD1
v_gene: TRBV29-1
abundance: -
len: 13
CDR3aa: CSANHRQGYGYTF
CDR3nt: TGCAGCGCAAACCACCGACAGGGCTATGGCTACACCTTC

j_gene: TRBJ1-3
d_gene: -
v_gene: TRBV2
abundance: -
len: 12
CDR3aa: CASINSGNTIYF
CDR3nt: TGTGCCAGCATCAACTCTGGAAACACCATATATTTT

j_gene: TRBJ1-2
d_gene: TRBD1
v_gene: TRBV30
abundance: -
len: 13
CDR3aa: CAWAPGQRYGYTF
CDR3nt: TGTGCCTGGGCCCCGGGACAGAGATATGGCTACACCTTC

j_gene: TRBJ1-2
d_gene: TRBD1
v_gene: TRBV6-6
abundance: -
len: 15
CDR3aa: CASSQPEGAGGGYTF
CDR3nt: TGTGCCAGCAGCCAACCGGAGGGGGCTGGTGGTGGCTACACCTTC

j_gene: TRBJ2-2
d_gene: TRBD2
v_gene: TRBV7-8
abundance: once
len: 18
CDR3aa: CASSLRAGGPGNTGELFF
CDR3nt: TGTGCCAGCAGCTTACGCGCGGGAGGGCCGGGTAACACCGGGGAGCTGTTTTTT

j_gene: TRBJ1-2
d_gene: TRBD1
v_gene: TRBV4-3
abundance: once
len: 16
CDR3aa: CASSQGTGQGWYGYTF
CDR3nt: TGCGCCAGCAGCCAAGGGACGGGACAGGGGTGGTATGGCTACACCTTC

j_gene: TRBJ2-5
d_gene: -
v_gene: TRBV9
abundance: -
len: 13
CDR3aa: CASSVTGRETQYF
CDR3nt: TGTGCCAGCAGCGTTACTGGAAGGGAGACCCAGTACTTC

j_gene: TRBJ2-4
d_gene: -
v_gene: TRBV7-2
abundance: -
len: 12
CDR3aa: CASSLAKNIQYF
CDR3nt: TGTGCCAGCAGCTTAGCCAAAAACATTCAGTACTTC

j_gene: TRBJ2-5
d_gene: -
v_gene: TRBV18
abundance: -
len: 15
CDR3aa: CASSPPERRQETQYF
CDR3nt: TGTGCCAGCTCACCACCTGAACGCCGCCAAGAGACCCAGTACTTC

j_gene: TRBJ1-2
d_gene: TRBD1
v_gene: TRBV5-6
abundance: -
len: 15
CDR3aa: CASSFGPTGMDGYTF
CDR3nt: TGTGCCAGCAGCTTCGGCCCGACAGGGATGGATGGCTACACCTTC

j_gene: TRBJ2-7
d_gene: TRBD1
v_gene: TRBV29-1
abundance: -
len: 15
CDR3aa: CSVISGRDRVYEQYF
CDR3nt: TGCAGCGTGATTTCTGGCCGGGACAGGGTCTACGAGCAGTACTTC

j_gene: TRBJ1-5
d_gene: -
v_gene: TRBV19
abundance: -
len: 13
CDR3aa: CASTGQINQPQHF
CDR3nt: TGTGCCAGTACCGGACAGATCAATCAGCCCCAGCATTTT

j_gene: TRBJ1-1
d_gene: TRBD1
v_gene: TRBV10-3
abundance: -
len: 15
CDR3aa: CAISLTGGLDTEAFF
CDR3nt: TGTGCCATCAGTTTAACAGGGGGCCTGGACACTGAAGCTTTCTTT

j_gene: TRBJ2-1
d_gene: TRBD2
v_gene: TRBV4-3
abundance: few
len: 15
CDR3aa: CASSQTPGLNNEQFF
CDR3nt: TGCGCCAGCAGCCAAACCCCGGGACTAAACAATGAGCAGTTCTTC

j_gene: TRBJ2-6
d_gene: -
v_gene: TRBV18
abundance: few
len: 18
CDR3aa: CASSPGPQLGSGANVLTF
CDR3nt: TGTGCCAGCTCACCCGGGCCCCAACTAGGCTCTGGGGCCAACGTCCTGACTTTC

j_gene: TRBJ2-7
d_gene: TRBD2
v_gene: TRBV13
abundance: -
len: 16
CDR3aa: CASSLVAGGPSYEQYF
CDR3nt: TGTGCCAGCAGCTTAGTGGCGGGGGGACCCTCCTACGAGCAGTACTTC

j_gene: TRBJ2-1
d_gene: -
v_gene: TRBV5-4
abundance: -
len: 12
CDR3aa: CASSRTVSEQFF
CDR3nt: TGTGCCAGCAGCCGGACAGTAAGTGAGCAGTTCTTC

j_gene: TRBJ1-4
d_gene: -
v_gene: TRBV27
abundance: -
len: 15
CDR3aa: CASSPWGTTNEKLFF
CDR3nt: TGTGCCAGCAGTCCCTGGGGGACAACTAATGAAAAACTGTTTTTT

j_gene: TRBJ1-1
d_gene: -
v_gene: TRBV5-1
abundance: -
len: 14
CDR3aa: CASSLGTGGTEAFF
CDR3nt: TGCGCCAGCAGCTTGGGAACAGGAGGCACTGAAGCTTTCTTT

j_gene: TRBJ1-3
d_gene: -
v_gene: TRBV29-1
abundance: few
len: 13
CDR3aa: CSVVPDSGNTIYF
CDR3nt: TGCAGCGTTGTCCCGGACTCTGGAAACACCATATATTTT

j_gene: TRBJ2-7
d_gene: -
v_gene: TRBV5-8
abundance: -
len: 15
CDR3aa: CASSLGRRINYEQYF
CDR3nt: TGTGCCAGCAGCTTGGGGCGACGGATAAATTACGAGCAGTACTTC

j_gene: TRBJ1-3
d_gene: -
v_gene: TRBV9
abundance: few
len: 16
CDR3aa: CASTRDGTSSGNTIYF
CDR3nt: TGTGCCAGCACCAGGGACGGGACGAGCTCTGGAAACACCATATATTTT

j_gene: TRBJ2-1
d_gene: -
v_gene: TRBV4-1
abundance: few
len: 11
CDR3aa: CASSLNNEQFF
CDR3nt: TGCGCCAGCAGCCTGAACAATGAGCAGTTCTTC

j_gene: TRBJ1-2
d_gene: -
v_gene: TRBV10-3
abundance: -
len: 14
CDR3aa: CAISESREGKGYTF
CDR3nt: TGTGCCATCAGTGAGTCGAGGGAGGGGAAGGGCTACACCTTC

j_gene: TRBJ1-4
d_gene: -
v_gene: TRBV4-3
abundance: -
len: 15
CDR3aa: CASSQALLTDRKLFF
CDR3nt: TGCGCCAGCAGCCAAGCACTCCTGACAGATAGGAAACTGTTTTTT

j_gene: TRBJ2-7
d_gene: TRBD2
v_gene: TRBV4-2
abundance: -
len: 15
CDR3aa: CASSQGLAGDLWQYF
CDR3nt: TGTGCCAGCAGCCAAGGGTTAGCGGGGGACCTTTGGCAGTACTTC

j_gene: TRBJ2-5
d_gene: TRBD2
v_gene: TRBV7-9
abundance: -
len: 13
CDR3aa: CASSAGTTSDQYF
CDR3nt: TGTGCCAGCAGCGCCGGGACTACCTCCGACCAGTACTTC

j_gene: TRBJ1-4
d_gene: -
v_gene: TRBV21-1
abundance: many
len: 14
CDR3aa: CASSKKWEWEKLFF
CDR3nt: TGTGCCAGCAGCAAAAAGTGGGAGTGGGAAAAACTGTTTTTT

j_gene: TRBJ2-7
d_gene: TRBD2
v_gene: TRBV5-1
abundance: -
len: 15
CDR3aa: CASSPRTSGVYEQYF
CDR3nt: TGCGCCAGCAGCCCGCGGACTAGCGGGGTCTACGAGCAGTACTTC

j_gene: TRBJ2-3
d_gene: -
v_gene: TRBV7-2
abundance: -
len: 15
CDR3aa: CASSLGPAATDTQYF
CDR3nt: TGTGCCAGCAGCTTAGGTCCAGCGGCCACAGATACGCAGTATTTT

j_gene: TRBJ1-5
d_gene: TRBD1
v_gene: TRBV30
abundance: -
len: 15
CDR3aa: CAWSGTGAEGQPQHF
CDR3nt: TGTGCCTGGAGTGGGACAGGGGCGGAGGGTCAGCCCCAGCATTTT

j_gene: TRBJ2-7
d_gene: TRBD1
v_gene: TRBV30
abundance: -
len: 14
CDR3aa: CAWRSRGLNYEQYF
CDR3nt: TGTGCCTGGAGATCGAGGGGGCTCAACTACGAGCAGTACTTC

j_gene: TRBJ1-1
d_gene: -
v_gene: TRBV27
abundance: few
len: 14
CDR3aa: CASSERRETTEAFF
CDR3nt: TGTGCCAGCAGTGAAAGACGGGAAACCACTGAAGCTTTCTTT

j_gene: TRBJ2-2
d_gene: -
v_gene: TRBV7-3
abundance: few
len: 14
CDR3aa: CASSLGRDGGELFF
CDR3nt: TGTGCCAGCAGCTTAGGACGGGACGGCGGGGAGCTGTTTTTT